Listed below are T cell receptor beta chains from one sample, sequenced in a study of blood T cell repertoires in COVID-19. Sequenced by immunoSEQ multiplex PCR; TCRdb stores in-frame clones only, minus some. The sample lists 200,000 to 300,000 clones, 84% occurring once. The specimen sequenced was peripheral blood. Receptors were obtained from a man aged 40-49 years who had recovered from COVID-19. Both conserved end residues are part of each CDR3.

cdr3_length,v_call,cdr3_aa
14,TRBV5-1,CASSAGSSSYEQYF
14,TRBV27,CASSLSRYTDTQYF
16,TRBV11-2,CASSLDLPTGAFGYTF
13,TRBV2,CASSGEEGNTIYF
13,TRBV3-1/TRBV3-2,CASRGGAQETQYF
13,TRBV18,CASSPQGEEKLFF
13,TRBV19,CASSMERNYGYTF
13,TRBV5-5,CASSLDGDYEQYF
13,TRBV5-1,CASSLRGTYEQYF
12,TRBV2,CASSSRGNTQYF
13,TRBV7-9,CASSPDRGFGYTF
14,TRBV19,CASSQGQGSEKLFF
13,TRBV5-5,CASSWAVGGEQYF
14,TRBV5-1,CASSSGQGNTEAFF
12,TRBV30,CAWSAGLYGYTF
13,TRBV6-5,CASSRSGNYGYTF
14,TRBV3-1/TRBV3-2,CASSQDPTKSPLHF
16,TRBV7-2,CASSPQLAVVSYEQYF
14,TRBV29-1,CSVEPGDSSDGYTF
15,TRBV9,CASNPGTGATYEQYF
14,TRBV6-2/TRBV6-3,CASSPSGGYYGYTF
17,TRBV7-9,CASSKLAAGGNTGELFF
15,TRBV10-2,CASGTGTGSIYGYTF
12,TRBV11-3,CASSPQSGELFF
13,TRBV30,CAWRRQSNYGYTF
15,TRBV30,CAWRPRTGTNTEAFF
14,TRBV11-2,CASSPKTGPGELFF
13,TRBV5-5,CASSSGQYYGYTF
14,TRBV14,CASSQQGRDQPQHF